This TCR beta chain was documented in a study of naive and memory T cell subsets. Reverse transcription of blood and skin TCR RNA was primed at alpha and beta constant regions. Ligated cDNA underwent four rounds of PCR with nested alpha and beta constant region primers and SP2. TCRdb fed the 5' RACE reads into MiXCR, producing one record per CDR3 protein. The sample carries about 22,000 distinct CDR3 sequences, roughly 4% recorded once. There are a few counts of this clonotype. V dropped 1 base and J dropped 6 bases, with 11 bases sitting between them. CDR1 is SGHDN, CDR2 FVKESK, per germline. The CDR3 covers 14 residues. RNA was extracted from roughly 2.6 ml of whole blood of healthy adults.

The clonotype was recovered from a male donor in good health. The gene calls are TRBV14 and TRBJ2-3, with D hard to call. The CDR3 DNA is TGTGCCAGCAGCCAAGTCGCAGCGAGGGATACGCAGTATTTT. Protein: CASSQVAARDTQYF.